This TCR beta chain derives from a study of blood T cell repertoires in COVID-19. TCRdb keeps only in-frame clones here, not all; method: immunoSEQ multiplex PCR. The profile shows about 280,000 clones, around 90% of them singletons. This CDR3 is 16 amino acids long. CDR1 and CDR2 from the germline V gene are MGHDK and SYGVNS. The junction had 6 bases not matched to a gene; V was cut back by 0 bases and J by 2 bases. This receptor was obtained from a man aged 18-30 years with active or convalescent COVID-19. The chain uses TRBV25-1 and TRBJ2-5; 7 nucleotides match TRBD2. Input material: peripheral blood. The CDR3 DNA is TGTGCCAGCAGTGAATATTTCACGGGAGGTCAAGAGACCCAGTACTTC. This encodes CASSEYFTGGQETQYF.